The rows below give T cell receptor beta chains drawn from one sample of a study of sequential checkpoint blockade in melanoma. Sequencing used immunoSEQ multiplex PCR; TCRdb keeps in-frame clones, though not all of them. The sample lists about 2,100 clones, 20% to 25% seen once, with 20% to 30% in the top ten. Source: tumor tissue (inferred from file names), taken from a patient given nivolumab and ipilimumab in sequence. Every receptor here comes from a human donor with melanoma. Each CDR3 is given with its conserved first and last residue. The order of the fields is V gene, D gene, J gene, clone size, CDR3 DNA, CDR3 protein. The D gene is left open where the match is weak. The size field is filled for only some rows; it gives once, few, many or a size class.

V gene: TRBV11-3; D gene: -; J gene: TRBJ1-1; clone size: medium-sized; CDR3 DNA: TGTGCCAGCAGCTCGCCCGAACGGACAGTGAACACTGAAGCTTTCTTT; CDR3 protein: CASSSPERTVNTEAFF
V gene: TRBV6-8; D gene: -; J gene: TRBJ2-5; clone size: medium-sized; CDR3 DNA: TGTGCCAGCAGTTACGTGCCCGAGGAGACCCAGTACTTC; CDR3 protein: CASSYVPEETQYF
V gene: TRBV6-8; D gene: -; J gene: TRBJ2-1; clone size: medium-sized; CDR3 DNA: TGTGCCAGCAGTGCGAGGATCAATGAGCAGTTCTTC; CDR3 protein: CASSARINEQFF
V gene: TRBV9; D gene: -; J gene: TRBJ1-4; clone size: few; CDR3 DNA: TGTGCCAGCAGCGTAGACCCAACTAATGAAAAACTGTTTTTT; CDR3 protein: CASSVDPTNEKLFF
V gene: TRBV28; D gene: -; J gene: TRBJ2-2; clone size: few; CDR3 DNA: TGTGCCAGCAGCAGGAACCCCGGGGAGCTGTTTTTT; CDR3 protein: CASSRNPGELFF
V gene: TRBV6-8; D gene: -; J gene: TRBJ2-1; clone size: medium-sized; CDR3 DNA: TGTGCCATCAGAGTGCAGGGATCCCGCCCCAATGAGCAGTTCTTC; CDR3 protein: CAIRVQGSRPNEQFF
V gene: TRBV11-3; D gene: -; J gene: TRBJ2-5; clone size: few; CDR3 DNA: TGTGCCAGCAGCTTAGGTCAAGGGCGAATAGAGACCCAGTACTTC; CDR3 protein: CASSLGQGRIETQYF
V gene: TRBV19; D gene: -; J gene: TRBJ2-1; clone size: -; CDR3 DNA: TGTGCCAGTAGTGCCCCCCTAGCGCCTAACTTAGATGAGCAGTTCTTC; CDR3 protein: CASSAPLAPNLDEQFF
V gene: TRBV5-1; D gene: -; J gene: TRBJ1-1; clone size: few; CDR3 DNA: TGCGCCAGCAGCTTGGAGGGGGTGGTCACTGAAGCTTTCTTT; CDR3 protein: CASSLEGVVTEAFF
V gene: TRBV18; D gene: -; J gene: TRBJ2-5; clone size: -; CDR3 DNA: TGTGCCAGCACCCCGGGGGCTGCGACCCAGTACTTC; CDR3 protein: CASTPGAATQYF
V gene: TRBV9; D gene: -; J gene: TRBJ1-3; clone size: medium-sized; CDR3 DNA: TGTGCCAGCAGTCCCGACACCAGCTCTGGAAACACCATATATTTT; CDR3 protein: CASSPDTSSGNTIYF
V gene: TRBV11-3; D gene: -; J gene: TRBJ2-5; clone size: many; CDR3 DNA: TGTGCCAGCAGCCAAGGCGGGACCCAAGAGACCCAGTACTTC; CDR3 protein: CASSQGGTQETQYF
V gene: TRBV6-8; D gene: TRBD1; J gene: TRBJ1-1; clone size: medium-sized; CDR3 DNA: TGTGCCAGCAGTGTGGACAGGGAAAGTACTGAAGCTTTCTTT; CDR3 protein: CASSVDRESTEAFF
V gene: TRBV6-8; D gene: -; J gene: TRBJ1-5; clone size: -; CDR3 DNA: TGTGCCAGCAGACCTCAATTAGGGACGGTGAGCAATCAGCCCCAGCATTTT; CDR3 protein: CASRPQLGTVSNQPQHF
V gene: TRBV4-1; D gene: TRBD1; J gene: TRBJ2-2; clone size: -; CDR3 DNA: TGCGCCAGCAGCCAAGGGCCGGGACAGTCCACCGGGGAGCTGTTTTTT; CDR3 protein: CASSQGPGQSTGELFF
V gene: TRBV11-3; D gene: -; J gene: TRBJ1-3; clone size: medium-sized; CDR3 DNA: TGTGCCAGCAGCTTAGTGGCGGGACGGATCTCTGGAAACACCATATATTTT; CDR3 protein: CASSLVAGRISGNTIYF
V gene: TRBV19; D gene: TRBD1; J gene: TRBJ1-2; clone size: few; CDR3 DNA: TGTGCCAGTAGTACGTCGCAGGGGGCCTATGGCTACACCTTC; CDR3 protein: CASSTSQGAYGYTF
V gene: TRBV19; D gene: TRBD1; J gene: TRBJ1-6; clone size: -; CDR3 DNA: TGTGCCAGTAGTAGGGACAGGGGGAATTCACCCCTCCACTTT; CDR3 protein: CASSRDRGNSPLHF
V gene: TRBV11-3; D gene: TRBD1; J gene: TRBJ1-6; clone size: medium-sized; CDR3 DNA: TGTGCCAGCAGCTGGGGATGGGGACAGGGGGACTCACCCCTCCACTTT; CDR3 protein: CASSWGWGQGDSPLHF
V gene: TRBV7-6; D gene: TRBD1; J gene: TRBJ1-2; clone size: many; CDR3 DNA: TGTGCCAGCAGCCACTCGGGCCAGGGGGCGGATGGCTACACCTTC; CDR3 protein: CASSHSGQGADGYTF
V gene: TRBV11-3; D gene: -; J gene: TRBJ2-3; clone size: medium-sized; CDR3 DNA: TGTGCCAGCAGCAGGGGGGGTGGGGGCACAGATACGCAGTATTTT; CDR3 protein: CASSRGGGGTDTQYF
V gene: TRBV11-3; D gene: TRBD1; J gene: TRBJ1-2; clone size: many; CDR3 DNA: TGTGCCAGCAGCCGAACAGGGGGTTTTGGCTATGGCTACACCTTC; CDR3 protein: CASSRTGGFGYGYTF
V gene: TRBV11-3; D gene: -; J gene: TRBJ2-2; clone size: many; CDR3 DNA: TGTGCCAGCAGCTTACCAGGGTCTGGCACCGGGGAGCTGTTTTTT; CDR3 protein: CASSLPGSGTGELFF
V gene: TRBV28; D gene: TRBD1; J gene: TRBJ2-3; clone size: -; CDR3 DNA: TGTGCCACCGGGGACAGCAGCACAGATACGCAGTATTTT; CDR3 protein: CATGDSSTDTQYF
V gene: TRBV6-8; D gene: -; J gene: TRBJ2-1; clone size: -; CDR3 DNA: TGTGCCATCAGTGGTGGGGATTACAATGAGCAGTTCTTC; CDR3 protein: CAISGGDYNEQFF
V gene: TRBV6-8; D gene: -; J gene: TRBJ1-2; clone size: -; CDR3 DNA: TGTGCCAGCAGTTACGGCACCGACTATGGCTACACCTTC; CDR3 protein: CASSYGTDYGYTF
V gene: TRBV18; D gene: TRBD1; J gene: TRBJ1-4; clone size: few; CDR3 DNA: TGTGCCAGCTCAGCCGGGACAGCACCAGAAAAACTGTTTTTT; CDR3 protein: CASSAGTAPEKLFF